Reported below is one T cell receptor (beta chain). Its antigen is unidentified. A much larger clone differs from this one at a single base, so this may be a read error. The cohort's ophthalmopathy patients, a group with duration under 3 months, had a Clinical Activity Score of at least 3 and a NOSPECS grade of at least 4. The diagnoses drew upon clinical symptoms, serum thyroxine and TRAb, thyroid ultrasound and orbital computed tomography. The V end was cut by 5 bases, the J end by 4 bases, with 11 bases between. Germline V lookup: CDR1 LGHDT, CDR2 YNNKEL (reference sequence). The CDR3 is 13 amino acids. TCR beta CDR3 regions were amplified from RNA transcripts. First-round RT-PCR with HTBI primers amplified the TCR CDR3 region. Using its own MiXCR run on the multiplex PCR reads, TCRdb lists one record per CDR3 protein. Found here are 530,000 or so distinct CDR3 sequences, roughly 25% of them singletons; the top ten hold approximately 11%.

This entry comes from a study of T cells in Graves' hyperthyroidism and ophthalmopathy. General observations from the study: Onset of ophthalmopathy came a median around 6.2 months after the model predicted it.

The V gene is TRBV3-1, the J gene TRBJ1-2, with D possibly being TRBD1 (5 bases). The clonotype was recovered from a woman in her thirties with Graves' ophthalmopathy. Material: blood. The DNA of the CDR3 is TGTGCCAGCAGCGTCACAGGAATCTATGGCTACACCTTC. It codes for CASSVTGIYGYTF.